The 19 T cell receptor beta chains listed next were all sequenced from one sample in a study of blood T cell repertoires in COVID-19. The data were produced by immunoSEQ multiplex PCR, yet TCRdb's version contains in-frame clones alone and is incomplete. The profile shows approximately 59,000 clones, about three quarters of them singletons. Material: peripheral blood. These receptors all stem from a man of 80 years or more with acute or convalescent COVID-19.

V is TRBV6-2 or TRBV6-3 and J is TRBJ1-2; 9 bases line up with TRBD1. Germline V CDR1 and CDR2: MNHEY, SVGEGT. This CDR3 region has 15 residues. Trimming removed 5 bases from V and 8 bases from J; junction bases left unmatched: 12. The CDR3 sequence: CASSPAGDRGYGYTF. DNA of the CDR3: TGTGCCAGCAGTCCAGCAGGTGACAGGGGGTACGGCTACACCTTC.

This clone appeared a few times. V is TRBV2 and J is TRBJ2-7; 9 nucleotides agree with TRBD2. Germline CDR1 is SNHLY and CDR2 is FYNNEI. This CDR3 contains 15 residues. The V gene end was trimmed by 6 bases and the J gene end by 5 bases; junction bases not matched to a gene: 11. CDR3 nucleotide sequence: TGTGCCAGCAGGGCAATGGCGGGAGGGTACCACGAGCAGTACTTC. Translating it yields CASRAMAGGYHEQYF.

This clone turned up a few times. The chain carries TRBV3-1 (or the pseudogene TRBV3-2) and TRBJ2-7; weak D call: TRBD2 (5 bases). Trimming took off 4 bases at V and 6 bases at J, with 16 bases between the two ends. CDR1 and CDR2 (germline): LGHDT, YNNKEL (reference sequence). This CDR3 region has 14 residues. DNA of the CDR3: TGTGCCAGCAGCCCCAACATGGGTGGAGGCGAGCAGTACTTC. As protein: CASSPNMGGGEQYF.

The rearrangement joins TRBV4-2 to TRBJ1-1; a weak D match, TRBD1 (5 bases). The CDR3 loop spans 17 amino acids. Germline values: CDR1 LGHNA, CDR2 YNFKEQ. The V end was cut by 1 base, the J end by 5 bases, with 20 bases between. This chain's CDR3 is CASSQGSAGILFTEAFF. In DNA form, the CDR3 reads TGTGCCAGCAGCCAAGGGTCGGCAGGGATTCTATTTACTGAAGCTTTCTTT.

In DNA, the CDR3 is TGTGCCAGCAGTGAATTTGGGGTCGGTGAGCGGTCCTACAATGAGCAGTTCTTC. It encodes CASSEFGVGERSYNEQFF. The rearrangement links TRBV25-1 to TRBJ2-1, with a possible D match to TRBD2 (5 bases). The ends were cut back, 1 base at V and 1 base at J, with 17 bases in the middle. The germline V gene has CDR1 MGHDK and CDR2 SYGVNS. The CDR3 sequence is 18 residues long.

The V call is TRBV5-1, the J call TRBJ1-6; TRBD1 might be the D (6 bases). With 0 bases removed from V and 8 bases from J, the gap between germline ends came to 6 bases. CDR3 length equals 13 residues. Looked up from germline, CDR1 is SGHRS and CDR2 is YFSETQ. The CDR3 DNA follows: TGCGCCAGCAGCTTGGACAGGGATTCACCCCTCCACTTT. Amino acids: CASSLDRDSPLHF.

This clone came up many times. The chain is built from TRBV4-1 and TRBJ2-3; 12 positions match TRBD2. The CDR3 has 16 amino acids. Germline V gene data show CDR1 as MGHRA and CDR2 as YSYEKL. J was trimmed by 6 bases and V by 6 bases; bases with no gene match: 10. CDR3 nucleotide sequence: TGCGCCAGCAGGGGGACTAGCGGGCCTGAGGGGGATACGCAGTATTTT. It yields the protein CASRGTSGPEGDTQYF.

The rearrangement links TRBV12-3 or TRBV12-4 to TRBJ1-1; a possible D gene is TRBD1 (5 bases). This CDR3 spans 13 amino acids. V was cut by 7 bases and J by 6 bases, with 15 bases left in between. The CDR3 sequence is CASTRGAVPEAFF. The CDR3 DNA reads as TGTGCCAGCACCCGCGGGGCGGTTCCTGAAGCTTTCTTT.

The rearrangement uses TRBV28 and TRBJ1-6; 10 bases align to TRBD1. The CDR3 covers 14 residues. The junction had 7 bases not matched to a gene; V was cut back by 8 bases and J by 9 bases. Germline V gene lookup returns CDR1 MDHEN and CDR2 SYDVKM. Here the CDR3 reads CASGAGTGVSPLHF. The CDR3 DNA is TGTGCCAGCGGGGCCGGGACAGGGGTTTCACCCCTCCACTTT.

CDR3 protein: CASSLGGLAGGRVTNEQFF. The CDR3 region has the DNA TGTGCCAGCAGCTTAGGGGGACTAGCGGGAGGGCGGGTTACCAATGAGCAGTTCTTC. The chain carries TRBV11-2 and TRBJ2-1, with 16 bases identical to TRBD2. Germline V lookup: CDR1 SGHAT, CDR2 FQNNGV. J gave up 6 bases and V 1 base, and 9 bases lay outside the gene matches. This CDR3 is 19 amino acids long. Variable domain in full (rest from reference TRBV11-2 and TRBJ2-1): EAGVAQSPRYKIIEKRQSVAFWCNPISGHATLYWYQQILGQGPKLLIQFQNNGVVDDSQLPKDRFSAERLKGVDSTLKIQPAKLEDSAVYLCASSLGGLAGGRVTNEQFFGPGTRLTVL.

The chain joins TRBV7-9 to TRBJ1-1; perhaps TRBD1 as D (6 bases). The CDR3 is made up of 13 amino acids. Between the trimmed V and J ends, which lost 5 bases and 4 bases, there was a span of 11 bases. Germline loops: CDR1 SEHNR, CDR2 FQNEAQ (reference sequence). CDR3 amino acids: CASSPLQGTEAFF. The DNA for the CDR3 is TGTGCCAGCAGCCCCCTACAGGGCACTGAAGCTTTCTTT.

Turning to this clone: The junction shows a germline mismatch at one end, possibly a read error. The chain joins TRBV12-3 or TRBV12-4 to TRBJ2-4; possibly TRBD1 for D (6 bases). The CDR3 runs 13 residues. DNA of the CDR3: TGTGCCAGCAGTTTAGAGACAGGAACGTGGGCCGACTTC. This gives the protein CASSLETGTWADF.

The rearrangement joins TRBV7-2 to TRBJ2-7; D is possibly TRBD2 (5 bases). Trimming stripped 8 bases from V and 4 bases from J, with 9 bases between. CDR1 SGHTA and CDR2 FQGNSA come from the germline V gene. The CDR3 has 11 amino acids. This CDR3 is CASRGTYEQYF. DNA of the CDR3: TGTGCCAGCCGGGGTACGTACGAGCAGTACTTC.

The V call is TRBV18, the J call TRBJ1-1, with a weak D call TRBD1 (5 bases). CDR1 and CDR2 from the germline V gene are KGHSH and LQKENI. The length of the CDR3 is 14 residues. With 3 bases removed from V and 0 bases from J, the gap between germline ends came to 8 bases. The CDR3 spells CASSPVTVNTEAFF. CDR3 nucleotides: TGTGCCAGCTCACCCGTGACAGTGAACACTGAAGCTTTCTTT.

The rearrangement links TRBV19 to TRBJ1-2; TRBD1 aligns across 8 bases. The CDR3 has 14 amino acids. V was pared by 4 bases and J by 6 bases, with 7 bases of the junction left unmatched. From germline, CDR1 is LNHDA and CDR2 SQIVND (reference sequence). The CDR3 DNA follows: TGTGCCAGTAGTAAAGGGACAGGATGGGATGGCTACACCTTC. Protein: CASSKGTGWDGYTF.

The CDR3 loop is CSAIRQGRNKLFF. As DNA, the CDR3 is TGCAGCGCTATCCGACAGGGAAGGAATAAACTGTTTTTT. This chain joins TRBV29-1 and TRBJ1-4, with 7 bases matching TRBD1. V was pared by 7 bases and J by 11 bases, with 13 bases of the junction left unmatched. CDR3 size: 13 residues. Per the germline V gene, CDR1 is SQVTM and CDR2 is ANQGSEA.

The chain combines TRBV5-6 with TRBJ1-2; D is ambiguous. The CDR3 spans 14 residues. Trimming took off 5 bases at V and 6 bases at J, with 17 bases between the two ends. Germline lookup yields CDR1 SGHDT and CDR2 YYEEEE. CDR3 in DNA: TGTGCCAGCAGTGAGCCGGGGAGCGTTCATGGCTACACCTTC. Its translation is CASSEPGSVHGYTF.

V gene TRBV24-1 combines with J gene TRBJ2-3, with unresolved D. The CDR3 has 16 residues. In germline, CDR1 is KGHDR, CDR2 SFDVKD. Trimming stripped 3 bases from V and 0 bases from J, with 12 bases between. The CDR3 protein is CATSDLQLSSTDTQYF. The DNA of the CDR3 is TGTGCCACCAGTGATCTTCAGTTGTCTAGCACAGATACGCAGTATTTT.

The V call is TRBV5-6, the J call TRBJ2-2; TRBD2 aligns across 10 bases. This CDR3 spans 15 amino acids. CDR1 is SGHDT, CDR2 YYEEEE, per germline. After removal of 4 bases from V and 7 bases from J, the junction contained 7 bases not matched to a gene. The CDR3 spells CASSLLAGAGGELFF. CDR3 DNA sequence: TGTGCCAGCAGCCTGCTAGCGGGAGCGGGCGGGGAGCTGTTTTTT.